The rows below give T cell receptor beta chains drawn from one sample of a study of OX40 agonist ivuxolimab in advanced cancers. Profiled with immunoSEQ multiplex PCR; TCRdb holds only in-frame clones, not every one. The sample holds 65,000 to 100,000 clones, 88% seen once. This specimen consisted of CD4+ or CD8+ T cells sorted from blood, obtained in a trial of the OX40 agonist ivuxolimab. Receptor source: an adult with an advanced solid tumor such as melanoma, head and neck, liver or kidney cancer. Both conserved end residues are part of each CDR3. The order of the fields is V gene, clone size, D gene, J gene, CDR3 DNA, CDR3 protein. The D gene is left open where the match is weak. Size is omitted from some rows. Given values are once, few, many or a class for expanded clones.

TRBV28	once	.	TRBJ1-2	TGTGCCAGCAGTTTAGAGACAGCCTATGGCTACACCTTC	CASSLETAYGYTF
TRBV28	.	.	TRBJ2-1	TGTGCCAGCAGTTTGCGGGAACACAATGAGCAGTTCTTC	CASSLREHNEQFF
TRBV27	.	.	TRBJ2-7	TGTGCCAGCAGTTTGAAGGAAGCCTACGAGCAGTACTTC	CASSLKEAYEQYF
TRBV19	.	.	TRBJ2-6	TGTGCCACCCGCCGTGGAGGTTCTGGGGCCAACGTCCTGACTTTC	CATRRGGSGANVLTF
TRBV19	.	TRBD2	TRBJ2-2	TGTGCCAGTAGTAGTAGCGGGAGTAGGTTCACCGGGGAGCTGTTTTTT	CASSSSGSRFTGELFF
TRBV6-6	.	TRBD1	TRBJ1-4	TGTGCCAGCAGTTACCAGGGGGTTGATGAAAAACTGTTTTTT	CASSYQGVDEKLFF
TRBV28	.	TRBD2	TRBJ2-1	TGTGCCAGCAGTTTGGGTCTAGCGGGAGTTTGGGAGCAGTTCTTC	CASSLGLAGVWEQFF
TRBV19	.	.	TRBJ1-5	TGTGCCACCTTAAACGTAGAGGGGCCTTATCAGCCCCAGCATTTT	CATLNVEGPYQPQHF
TRBV28	.	TRBD2	TRBJ2-3	TGTGCCAGCACCGGGACTAGAGGTACAGATACGCAGTATTTT	CASTGTRGTDTQYF
TRBV4-1	.	TRBD2	TRBJ2-3	TGCGCCAGCAGCCGGAGTGGGAGGGATACCACAGATACGCAGTATTTT	CASSRSGRDTTDTQYF
TRBV28	.	.	TRBJ1-2	TGTGCCAGCAGATCCAGTCAGTTGGGCTACACCTTC	CASRSSQLGYTF
TRBV5-1	.	TRBD1	TRBJ2-1	TGCGCCAGCAGCCAACGACAGGGTGGCTACGAGCAGTTCTTC	CASSQRQGGYEQFF
TRBV5-1	.	TRBD2	TRBJ2-7	TGCGCCAGCAGCTTTTCTAGCGGGTCCAGGGGCGAGCAGTACTTC	CASSFSSGSRGEQYF
TRBV5-6	.	.	TRBJ2-7	TGTGCCAGCAGCTGGAGGGTCTACGAGCAGTACTTC	CASSWRVYEQYF
TRBV4-3	.	.	TRBJ1-6	TGCGCCAGCAGCCAAGATGGGACCGATAATTCACCCCTCCACTTT	CASSQDGTDNSPLHF
TRBV7-2	.	.	TRBJ1-1	TGTGCCAGCAGCTTTTCGACAGGTTACGCTTTCTTT	CASSFSTGYAFF
TRBV7-8	.	.	TRBJ2-5	TGTGCCAGCAGCTTAGCGGGCCAGGCTCTGGACTTC	CASSLAGQALDF
TRBV7-3	.	.	TRBJ2-5	TGTGCCAGCAGCTTAAATGTCGCAGGGCTGGAGACCCAGTACTTC	CASSLNVAGLETQYF
TRBV18	.	.	TRBJ2-7	TGTGCCAGCTCACAGGGAAAACGTCCTGAGCAGTACTTC	CASSQGKRPEQYF
TRBV15	few	.	TRBJ2-2	TGTGCCACCAGCCGGGGATCCTTAGGGGGGGAGCTGTTTTTT	CATSRGSLGGELFF
TRBV7-7	.	TRBD2	TRBJ2-1	TGTGCTAGCAGCTTTTCGGGAGGCAGTGAGCAGTTCTTC	CASSFSGGSEQFF
TRBV9	.	.	TRBJ1-3	TGTGCCAGCAGCTCACAGGGATACTCTGGAAACACCATATATTTT	CASSSQGYSGNTIYF
TRBV6-5	.	.	TRBJ1-1	TGTGCCAGCAGTTACTCGTTTGTATCTACTGAAGCTTTCTTT	CASSYSFVSTEAFF
TRBV6-6	.	.	TRBJ1-1	TGTGCCAGCAGTGTTCAGGGGTTAGGGAACACTGAAGCTTTCTTT	CASSVQGLGNTEAFF
TRBV7-2	.	.	TRBJ2-1	TGTGCCAGCAGCTTAAGACCCGCAGGGACCTCCTACAATGAGCAGTTCTTC	CASSLRPAGTSYNEQFF